Sequencing of this TCR beta chain was carried out in a study of T cells after yellow fever vaccination. Study-level background: Low-cell-number fractions underwent preparation using SMART-Seq v4 Ultra Low Input.

Study-level results: Some clonotypes were seen in both the CD4 and the CD8 compartments. These made up a small share and likely arose from convergent recombination.

In germline, CDR1 is SGHAT, CDR2 FQNNGV. V was pared by 4 bases and J by 6 bases, with 8 bases between. The CDR3 length is 12 residues. One entry per CDR3 protein, called by TCRdb with MiXCR from the 5' RACE reads. The sample yields 110,000 to 150,000 distinct CDR3 sequences, about 6.2% seen once. This clonotype was seen many times. Its specificity is unknown. J is TRBJ2-3 and V is TRBV11-2; the D is unclear. The source is a man aged 25-40 years who received the YFV17D yellow fever vaccine. This material consisted of CD4+ T cells sorted from PBMCs, taken 10 days after the yellow fever booster vaccination. DNA for the CDR3: TGTGCCAGCAGCTCCACTCCGGATACGCAGTATTTT. This translates into CASSSTPDTQYF. The entire variable domain, with the rest obtained from reference TRBV11-2 and TRBJ2-3, is as follows: EAGVAQSPRYKIIEKRQSVAFWCNPISGHATLYWYQQILGQGPKLLIQFQNNGVVDDSQLPKDRFSAERLKGVDSTLKIQPAKLEDSAVYLCASSSTPDTQYFGPGTRLTVL.